A single T cell receptor (beta chain) is shown here with its context. Its target is unknown. TCR alpha and TCR beta cDNA libraries carrying sample barcodes and UMIs came from 5'RACE with constant-segment primers. A single record per CDR3 protein comes from TCRdb applying MiXCR to the 5' RACE reads. The sample lists 30,000 to 50,000 distinct CDR3 sequences, approximately 6.5% occurring once. The sample is drawn from a study of T-cell memory formation after mild COVID-19. Study context: Across donors, TCR clusters were largely donor specific.

The CDR3 has 14 amino acids. Trimming took 2 bases from V and 4 from J, leaving 12 bases between them. Study conclusions and caveats: Memory cells collected pre-infection included some clones that later responded, suggesting cross-reactive memory joined. The study found contracting CD4+ clones mainly in CM and EM and contracting CD8+ clones in EMRA.

The V gene is TRBV12-3 or TRBV12-4, the J gene TRBJ2-7, with D unclear. The sequencing input was PBMCs or a T cell subset sorted from them (not recorded which). The clonotype was recovered from an adult who had mild COVID-19 (a few samples of this study predate the infection). Cell type and time point are not known. This CDR3 is CASSLRQVPYEQYF. The DNA for the CDR3 is TGTGCCAGCAGTTTACGTCAGGTACCTTACGAGCAGTACTTC.